These T cell receptor beta chains were read from a single sample in a study of radiotherapy plus CTLA-4 blockade in lung cancer. The assay was immunoSEQ multiplex PCR, and TCRdb's table has in-frame clones only and misses some. This table holds 95,000 to 150,000 clones, 90% found once. This specimen consisted of peripheral blood, obtained from a patient treated with radiotherapy plus ipilimumab. These receptors came from a human donor with non-small cell lung cancer that progressed on radiotherapy plus ipilimumab. Each CDR3 is given without its conserved first and last residue. Fields, in order: V gene, CDR3 length, CDR3 protein.

v_gene: TRBV19; len: 10; CDR3aa: ASSWGPTEAF
v_gene: TRBV29-1; len: 14; CDR3aa: SVEDQSGTGTYEQY
v_gene: TRBV6-5; len: 12; CDR3aa: ASSYQGSTDTQY
v_gene: TRBV19; len: 13; CDR3aa: ASSAGTSGRPEQF
v_gene: TRBV5-1; len: 10; CDR3aa: ASRQVNYGYT
v_gene: TRBV9; len: 13; CDR3aa: ASSEAGVSYNEQF
v_gene: TRBV27; len: 11; CDR3aa: ASSRGGHYGYT
v_gene: TRBV5-4; len: 12; CDR3aa: ASSPTGTPTEAF
v_gene: TRBV18; len: 16; CDR3aa: ASSLGQGDGYPIYEQY
v_gene: TRBV6-6; len: 14; CDR3aa: ASSYSGGRVGTEAF
v_gene: TRBV7-8; len: 13; CDR3aa: ASTPSGSSYNEQF
v_gene: TRBV11-3; len: 13; CDR3aa: ASSEGRQANTEAF
v_gene: TRBV14; len: 14; CDR3aa: ASSDLRGGGNTEAF
v_gene: TRBV6-1; len: 14; CDR3aa: ASSELSASSYNEQF